Included here is one T cell receptor beta chain sequence, with context. V lost 2 bases and J 2 bases, leaving 13 bases between the germline ends. CDR1 is MNHEY, CDR2 SMNVEV, per germline (reference sequence). The CDR3 runs 15 residues. Assay: immunoSEQ multiplex PCR; the TCRdb copy retains only in-frame clones and omits some. The repertoire includes 45,000 or so clones, approximately 90% of them detected once, and over 5% sits in the top ten. This sample is part of a study of T cell changes during pregnancy in multiple sclerosis. The origin of this receptor is a female donor in good health, enrolled as a control in a pregnancy study. The source was CD8+ T cells from peripheral blood mononuclear cells, collected after pregnancy. The chain employs TRBV27 and TRBJ2-7; D remains ambiguous. In nucleotides, the CDR3 is TGTGCCAGCAGTTTAGCCCTCCCCAGTGCCTACGAGCAGTACTTC. This codes for CASSLALPSAYEQYF.